This T cell receptor beta chain was captured by sequencing in a study of identical twins. This clonotype has a handful of counts. Trimming removed 6 bases from V and 10 bases from J; junction bases left unmatched: 9. CDR1 is SGHRS and CDR2 is YFSETQ in the germline V gene. The CDR3 sequence is 15 residues long. Only healthy Caucasians were enrolled as donors. In TCRdb, the 5' RACE reads were re-called with MiXCR into one record per CDR3 protein. The data contain about 520,000 distinct CDR3 sequences, less than 25% of them seen just once; the ten biggest clones take up approximately 0.95%. These data were also reused for a study on T cells expressing NK-cell markers. That work contributes: More than 5 donors showed dominant NKG2C+ clonotypes comprising roughly 1.0-7.0% of their CD8+ T cells. HCMV specificity was not established for the expanded NKG2C+ T cell clones.

The sequence was collected from a woman aged 18-30 years in good health. The source material was CD4+ T cells sorted from blood. The chain couples TRBV5-1 to TRBJ2-1, with TRBD2 matching over 14 bases. CDR3 nucleotide sequence: TGCGCCAGCACCCCGACTAGCGGGAGGGTAGAAGAGCAGTTCTTC. As protein: CASTPTSGRVEEQFF.